This entry lists 17 T cell receptor beta chains sequenced from one sample in a study of T cells after yellow fever vaccination. Each CDR3 protein is one row after TCRdb ran MiXCR on the 5' RACE reads. The table has more than 250,000 distinct CDR3 sequences, 6.8% seen once. The sample consisted of PBMCs, taken roughly 46 days after the first yellow fever vaccination. Receptor source: a man aged 18 to 29 who received the YFV17D yellow fever vaccine.

This clonotype was seen a few times. This sequence joins TRBV9 and TRBJ2-1; 10 bases map to TRBD2. This CDR3 is 14 amino acids long. J was trimmed by 7 bases and V by 3 bases; bases with no gene match: 4. Per germline, CDR1 SGDLS and CDR2 YYNGEE. The CDR3 DNA reads as TGTGCCAGCAGCGCCCAGCGGGGGGGAAATGAGCAGTTCTTC. This gives the protein CASSAQRGGNEQFF.

The genes are TRBV9 and TRBJ2-6; D may be TRBD1 (6 bases). Trimming shortened V by 0 bases and J by 2 bases, and 15 bases separated the two germline ends. The germline gives CDR1 SGDLS, CDR2 YYNGEE. The CDR3 runs 18 residues. The CDR3 here is CASSVANRVRAGANVLTF. The CDR3 nucleotides are TGTGCCAGCAGCGTAGCTAACAGGGTACGTGCTGGGGCCAACGTCCTGACTTTC.

In this sample, this clonotype turned up many times. This chain uses TRBV18 with TRBJ2-5, with D uncertain. Trimming pared 2 bases from V and 5 bases from J, leaving 9 bases between. The CDR3 is 13 residues long. Germline loops: CDR1 KGHSH, CDR2 LQKENI. CDR3 sequence reads: CASSPTILETQYF. The CDR3 nucleotides read TGTGCCAGCTCACCAACGATTTTGGAGACCCAGTACTTC.

The chain is built from TRBV5-6 and TRBJ2-7; D is unclear. The V end was cut by 5 bases, the J end by 5 bases, with 8 bases between. Germline loops: CDR1 SGHDT, CDR2 YYEEEE. The CDR3 consists of 11 residues. CDR3 region: CASSRTHEQYF. For the CDR3, the DNA is TGTGCCAGCAGTAGGACCCACGAGCAGTACTTC.

The rearrangement links TRBV28 to TRBJ1-2; D unclear. Germline V gene data show CDR1 as MDHEN and CDR2 as SYDVKM. CDR3 length: 11 amino acids. The ends were cut back, 7 bases at V and 5 bases at J, with 8 bases in the middle. In nucleotides, the CDR3 is TGTGCCAGCACCCATACATATGGCTACACCTTC. This codes for CASTHTYGYTF.

The V gene is TRBV6-1, the J gene TRBJ1-2; 11 nucleotides align to TRBD1. The length of the CDR3 is 14 residues. Germline trimming cut 4 bases from V and 4 bases from J; bases unmatched to any gene: 2. The germline CDR1 and CDR2 sequences are MNHNS and SASEGT. The CDR3 protein is CASSGTGGAYGYTF. The DNA for the CDR3 is TGTGCCAGCAGTGGGACAGGGGGCGCCTATGGCTACACCTTC.

This clonotype was observed a few times. The V call is TRBV6-2 or TRBV6-3, the J call TRBJ2-7, with 8 bases identical to TRBD2. Germline CDR1 and CDR2: MNHEY and SVGEGT. This CDR3 spans 16 amino acids. V gave up 4 bases and J gave up 0 bases; unmatched junction bases: 8. For the CDR3, the DNA is TGTGCCAGCAGTTCGGCGGGGGGTAGCGTCTCCTACGAGCAGTACTTC. This sequence encodes CASSSAGGSVSYEQYF.

V gene TRBV9 combines with J gene TRBJ2-3; D might be TRBD2 (7 bases). Germline assignment: CDR1 SGDLS and CDR2 YYNGEE. Deletions cut 3 bases from V and 3 bases from J, with 11 bases between. The CDR3 runs 14 residues. The CDR3 loop is CASSEGRGTDTQYF. The CDR3 nucleotides read TGTGCCAGCAGCGAGGGGAGGGGGACAGATACGCAGTATTTT.

This clonotype was detected many times. The CDR3 DNA reads TGTGCCAGCAGCTCACGGCGGGGCCCGGGGGAGCAGTACTTC. It translates to CASSSRRGPGEQYF. V usage is TRBV7-8 and J usage is TRBJ2-7; weak D call: TRBD2 (6 bases). The CDR3 sequence is 14 residues long. From germline, CDR1 is SGHVS and CDR2 FQNEAQ. Trimming shortened V by 4 bases and J by 7 bases, and 17 bases separated the two germline ends. The complete variable domain, with remaining parts taken from reference TRBV7-8 and TRBJ2-7, reads GAGVSQSPRYKVAKRGQDVALRCDPISGHVSLFWYQQALGQGPEFLTYFQNEAQLDKSGLPSDRFFAERPEGSVSTLKIQRTQQEDSAVYLCASSSRRGPGEQYFGPGTRLTVT.

A single count supports this clonotype. The chain combines TRBV3-1 with TRBJ2-7, with TRBD2 matching 8 bases. Germline CDR1 LGHDT, CDR2 YNNKEL (reference sequence). V lost 6 bases and J lost 7; bases outside the gene matches: 20. The length of the CDR3 is 17 residues. DNA for the CDR3: TGTGCCAGCAGTCCATCCAAAGGCACCGGGGGGGCAGAGGAGCAGTACGTC. This translates into CASSPSKGTGGAEEQYV.

This clonotype was found a few times. This chain links TRBV5-5 with TRBJ2-5, with TRBD2 as a possible D gene (5 bases). The CDR3 length is 15 residues. Germline V gene lookup returns CDR1 SGHKS and CDR2 YYEKEE (reference sequence). Trimming pared 10 bases from V and 4 bases from J, leaving 23 bases between. This chain's CDR3 is CAARRARRRPETQYF. The DNA of the CDR3 is TGTGCCGCCCGAAGGGCTAGGAGGAGACCAGAGACCCAGTACTTC.

The chain recombines TRBV7-8 with TRBJ2-3, with 13 bases that match TRBD2. CDR3 length: 20 residues. The ends lost 3 bases at V and 2 bases at J; junction bases unmatched: 14. Germline V lookup: CDR1 SGHVS, CDR2 FQNEAQ. The CDR3 is CASSFPRLAGGSKSTDTQYF. CDR3 bases: TGTGCCAGCAGCTTTCCCCGACTAGCGGGGGGTAGCAAGTCCACAGATACGCAGTATTTT.

The chain is built from TRBV29-1 and TRBJ2-5, with D maybe TRBD2 (5 bases). Germline CDR1 SQVTM, CDR2 ANQGSEA. The V end lost 4 bases, the J end lost 0 bases, and 9 bases lay between the germline ends. The CDR3 contains 13 residues. CDR3 in DNA: TGCAGCGTTGCTCGGGGAAACCAAGAGACCCAGTACTTC. Amino acid sequence: CSVARGNQETQYF.

This clonotype has only a few counts. The J gene is TRBJ2-3, the V gene TRBV3-1; no clear D gene. This CDR3 has 13 residues. Germline values: CDR1 LGHDT, CDR2 YNNKEL (reference sequence). V gave up 7 bases and J gave up 1 base, with 9 bases separating them. The CDR3 is CASNRKGTDTQYF. The CDR3 DNA reads TGTGCCAGCAATCGAAAGGGCACAGATACGCAGTATTTT.

The chain couples TRBV4-1 to TRBJ1-2, with 7 bases lining up with TRBD1. Germline V gene sequence: CDR1 MGHRA, CDR2 YSYEKL. This CDR3 has 17 amino acids. V lost 3 bases and J lost 4; bases outside the gene matches: 14. The CDR3 region is CASSHQGPKDRTYGYTF. The CDR3 DNA follows: TGCGCCAGCAGCCACCAAGGTCCTAAGGACAGGACCTATGGCTACACCTTC.

This clonotype came up a few times. V gene TRBV6-2 or TRBV6-3 combines with J gene TRBJ1-2; D possibly corresponds to TRBD1 (5 bases). The CDR3 is 15 residues long. Germline V gene sequence: CDR1 MNHEY, CDR2 SVGEGT. Trimming pared 3 bases from V and 0 bases from J, leaving 11 bases between. The CDR3 is CASSYDDRSNYGYTF. Here the CDR3 DNA reads TGTGCCAGCAGTTATGACGACAGATCTAACTATGGCTACACCTTC.

In its sample, this clonotype was seen many times. The V gene is TRBV4-1, the J gene TRBJ2-7; D remains unclear. Germline-derived CDR1 and CDR2 are MGHRA and YSYEKL. The CDR3 runs to 15 residues. Trimming shortened V by 2 bases and J by 0 bases, and 11 bases separated the two germline ends. CDR3 nucleotides: TGCGCCAGCAGCCAACCCCGCAGGAGCTCCTACGAGCAGTACTTC. Translated, it gives CASSQPRRSSYEQYF.